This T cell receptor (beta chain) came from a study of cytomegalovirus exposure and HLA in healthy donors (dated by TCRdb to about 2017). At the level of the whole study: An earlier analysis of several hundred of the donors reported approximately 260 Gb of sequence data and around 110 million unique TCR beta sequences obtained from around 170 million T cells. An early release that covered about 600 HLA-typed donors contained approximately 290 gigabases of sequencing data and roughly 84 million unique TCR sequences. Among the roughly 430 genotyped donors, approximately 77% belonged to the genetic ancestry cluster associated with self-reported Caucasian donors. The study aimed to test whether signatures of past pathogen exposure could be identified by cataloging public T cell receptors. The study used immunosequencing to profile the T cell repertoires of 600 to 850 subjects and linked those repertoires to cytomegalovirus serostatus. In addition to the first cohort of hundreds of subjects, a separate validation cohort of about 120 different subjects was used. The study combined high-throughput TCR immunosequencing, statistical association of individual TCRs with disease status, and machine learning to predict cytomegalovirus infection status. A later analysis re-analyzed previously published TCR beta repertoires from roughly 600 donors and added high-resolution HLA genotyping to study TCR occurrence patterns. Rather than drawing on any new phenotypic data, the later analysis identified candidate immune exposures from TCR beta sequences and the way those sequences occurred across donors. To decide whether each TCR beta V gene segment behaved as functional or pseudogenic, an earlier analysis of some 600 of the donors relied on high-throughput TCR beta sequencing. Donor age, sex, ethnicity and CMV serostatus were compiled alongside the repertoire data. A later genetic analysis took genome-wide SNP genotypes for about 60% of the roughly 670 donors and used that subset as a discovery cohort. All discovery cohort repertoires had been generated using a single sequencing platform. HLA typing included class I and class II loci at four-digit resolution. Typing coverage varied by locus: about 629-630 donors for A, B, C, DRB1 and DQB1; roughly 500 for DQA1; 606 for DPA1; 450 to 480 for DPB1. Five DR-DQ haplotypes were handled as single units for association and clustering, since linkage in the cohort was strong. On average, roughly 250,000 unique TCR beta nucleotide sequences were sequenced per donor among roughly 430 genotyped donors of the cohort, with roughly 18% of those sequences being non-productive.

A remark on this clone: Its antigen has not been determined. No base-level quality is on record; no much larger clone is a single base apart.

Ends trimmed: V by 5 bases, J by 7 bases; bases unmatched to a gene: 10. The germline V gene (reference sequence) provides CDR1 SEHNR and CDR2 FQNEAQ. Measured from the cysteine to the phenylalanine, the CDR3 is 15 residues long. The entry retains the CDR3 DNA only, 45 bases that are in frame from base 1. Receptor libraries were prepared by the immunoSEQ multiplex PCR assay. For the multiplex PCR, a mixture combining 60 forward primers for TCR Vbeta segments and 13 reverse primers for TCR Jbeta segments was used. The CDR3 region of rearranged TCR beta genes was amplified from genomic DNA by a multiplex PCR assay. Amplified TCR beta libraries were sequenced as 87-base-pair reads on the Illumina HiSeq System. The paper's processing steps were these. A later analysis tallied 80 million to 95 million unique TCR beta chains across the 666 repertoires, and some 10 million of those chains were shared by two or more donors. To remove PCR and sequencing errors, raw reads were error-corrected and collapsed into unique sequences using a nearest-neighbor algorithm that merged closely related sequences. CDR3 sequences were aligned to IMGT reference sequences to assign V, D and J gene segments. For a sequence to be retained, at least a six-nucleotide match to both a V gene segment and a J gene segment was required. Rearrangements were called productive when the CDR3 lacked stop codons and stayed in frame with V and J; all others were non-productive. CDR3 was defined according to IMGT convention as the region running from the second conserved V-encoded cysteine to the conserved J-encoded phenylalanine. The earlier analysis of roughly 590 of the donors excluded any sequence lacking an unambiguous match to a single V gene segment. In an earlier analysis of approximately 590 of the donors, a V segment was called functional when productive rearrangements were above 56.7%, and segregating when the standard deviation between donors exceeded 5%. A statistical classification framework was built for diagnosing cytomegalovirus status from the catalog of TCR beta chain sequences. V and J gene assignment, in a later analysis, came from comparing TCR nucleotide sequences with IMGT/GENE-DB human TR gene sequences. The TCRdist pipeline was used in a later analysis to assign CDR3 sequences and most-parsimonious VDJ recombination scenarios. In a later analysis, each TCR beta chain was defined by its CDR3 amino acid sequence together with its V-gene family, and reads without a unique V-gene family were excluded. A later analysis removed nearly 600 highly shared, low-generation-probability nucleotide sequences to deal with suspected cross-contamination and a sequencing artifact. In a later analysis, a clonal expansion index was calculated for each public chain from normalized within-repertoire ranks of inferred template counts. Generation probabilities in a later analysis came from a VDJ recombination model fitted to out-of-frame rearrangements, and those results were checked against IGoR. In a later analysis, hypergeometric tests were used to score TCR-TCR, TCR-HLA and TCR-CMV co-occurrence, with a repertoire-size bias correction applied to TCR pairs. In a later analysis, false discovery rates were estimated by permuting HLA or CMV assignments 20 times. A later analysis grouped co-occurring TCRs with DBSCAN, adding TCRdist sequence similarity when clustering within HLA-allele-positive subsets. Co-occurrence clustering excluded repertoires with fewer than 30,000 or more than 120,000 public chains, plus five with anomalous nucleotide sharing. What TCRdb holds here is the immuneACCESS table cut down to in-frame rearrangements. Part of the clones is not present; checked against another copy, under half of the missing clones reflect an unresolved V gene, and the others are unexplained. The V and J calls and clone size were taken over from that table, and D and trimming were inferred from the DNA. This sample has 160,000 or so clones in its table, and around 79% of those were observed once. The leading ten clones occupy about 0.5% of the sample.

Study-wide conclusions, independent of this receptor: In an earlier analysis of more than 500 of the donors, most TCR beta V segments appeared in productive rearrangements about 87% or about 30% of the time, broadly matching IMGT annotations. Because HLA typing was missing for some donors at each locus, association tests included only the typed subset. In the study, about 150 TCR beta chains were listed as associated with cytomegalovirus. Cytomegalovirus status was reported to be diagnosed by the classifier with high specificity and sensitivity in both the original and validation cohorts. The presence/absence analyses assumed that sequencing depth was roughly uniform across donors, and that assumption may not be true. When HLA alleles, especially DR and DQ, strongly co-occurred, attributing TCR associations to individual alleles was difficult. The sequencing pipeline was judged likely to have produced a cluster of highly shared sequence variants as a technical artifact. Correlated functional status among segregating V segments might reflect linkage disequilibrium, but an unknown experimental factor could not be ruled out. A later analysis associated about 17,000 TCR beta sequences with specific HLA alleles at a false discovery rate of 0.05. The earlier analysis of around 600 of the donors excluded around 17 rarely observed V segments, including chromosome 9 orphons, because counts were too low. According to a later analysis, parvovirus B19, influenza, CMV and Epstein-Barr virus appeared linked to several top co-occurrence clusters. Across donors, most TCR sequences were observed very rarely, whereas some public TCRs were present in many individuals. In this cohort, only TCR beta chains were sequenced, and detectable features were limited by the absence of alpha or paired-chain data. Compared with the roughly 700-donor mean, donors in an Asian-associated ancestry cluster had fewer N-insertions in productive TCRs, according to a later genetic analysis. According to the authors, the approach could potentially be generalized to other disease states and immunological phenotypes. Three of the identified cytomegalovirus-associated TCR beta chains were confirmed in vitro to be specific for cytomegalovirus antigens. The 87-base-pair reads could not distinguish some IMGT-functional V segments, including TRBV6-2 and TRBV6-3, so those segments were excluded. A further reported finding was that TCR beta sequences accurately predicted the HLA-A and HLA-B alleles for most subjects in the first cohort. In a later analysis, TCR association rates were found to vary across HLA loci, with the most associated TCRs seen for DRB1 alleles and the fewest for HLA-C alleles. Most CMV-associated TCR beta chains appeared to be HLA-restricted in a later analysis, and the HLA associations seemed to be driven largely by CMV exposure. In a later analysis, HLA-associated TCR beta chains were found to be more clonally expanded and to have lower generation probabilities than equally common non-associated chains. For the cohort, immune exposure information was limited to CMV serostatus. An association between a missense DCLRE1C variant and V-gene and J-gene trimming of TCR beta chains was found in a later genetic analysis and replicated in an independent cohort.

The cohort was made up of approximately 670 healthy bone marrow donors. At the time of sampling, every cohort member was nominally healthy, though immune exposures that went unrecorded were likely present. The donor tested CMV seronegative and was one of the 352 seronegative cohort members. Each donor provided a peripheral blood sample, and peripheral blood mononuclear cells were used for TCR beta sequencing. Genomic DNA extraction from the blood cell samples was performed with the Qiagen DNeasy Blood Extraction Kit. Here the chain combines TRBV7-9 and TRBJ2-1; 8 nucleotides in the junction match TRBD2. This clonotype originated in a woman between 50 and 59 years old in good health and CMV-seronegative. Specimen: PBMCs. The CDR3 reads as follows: CASSPRREVLNEQFF. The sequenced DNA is TGTGCCAGCAGCCCTAGGCGGGAGGTATTGAATGAGCAGTTCTTC.